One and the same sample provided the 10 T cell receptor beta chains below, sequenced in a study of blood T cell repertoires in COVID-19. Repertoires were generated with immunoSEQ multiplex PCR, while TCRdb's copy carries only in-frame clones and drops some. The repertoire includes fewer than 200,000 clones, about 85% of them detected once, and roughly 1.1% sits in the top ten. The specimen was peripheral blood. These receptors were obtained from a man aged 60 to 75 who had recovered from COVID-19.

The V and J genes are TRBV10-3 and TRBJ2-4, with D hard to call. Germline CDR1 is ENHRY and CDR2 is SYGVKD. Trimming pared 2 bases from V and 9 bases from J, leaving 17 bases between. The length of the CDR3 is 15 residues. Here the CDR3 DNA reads TGTGCCATCAGTGAGGGAGACGGCATCTCCCCCATTCAGTACTTC. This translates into CAISEGDGISPIQYF.

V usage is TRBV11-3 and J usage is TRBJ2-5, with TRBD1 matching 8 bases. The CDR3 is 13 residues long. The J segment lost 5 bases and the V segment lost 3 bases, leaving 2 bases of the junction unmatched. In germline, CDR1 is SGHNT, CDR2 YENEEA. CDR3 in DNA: TGTGCCAGCAGCTTGACAGGGGTGGAGACCCAGTACTTC. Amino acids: CASSLTGVETQYF.

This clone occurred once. The CDR3 nucleotides are TGCGCCAGCAGCACCCTGACAGGGAGTCATTCTGGAAACACCATATATTTT. This codes for CASSTLTGSHSGNTIYF. This chain joins TRBV5-1 and TRBJ1-3; the match to TRBD1 covers 7 bases. This CDR3 is built from 17 residues. The germline CDR1 and CDR2 sequences are SGHRS and YFSETQ. The trim removed 4 bases at V and 1 base at J, leaving 11 bases unmatched.

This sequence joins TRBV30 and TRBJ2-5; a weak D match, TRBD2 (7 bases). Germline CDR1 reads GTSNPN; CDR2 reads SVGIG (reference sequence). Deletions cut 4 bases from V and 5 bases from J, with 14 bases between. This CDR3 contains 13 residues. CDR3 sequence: CAWKGEGRETQYF. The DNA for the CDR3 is TGTGCCTGGAAGGGGGAGGGGAGGGAGACCCAGTACTTC. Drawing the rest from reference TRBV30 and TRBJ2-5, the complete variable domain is SQTIHQWPATLVQPVGSPLSLECTVEGTSNPNLYWYRQAAGRGLQLLFYSVGIGQISSEVPQNLSASRPQDRQFILSSKKLLLSDSGFYLCAWKGEGRETQYFGPGTRLLVL.

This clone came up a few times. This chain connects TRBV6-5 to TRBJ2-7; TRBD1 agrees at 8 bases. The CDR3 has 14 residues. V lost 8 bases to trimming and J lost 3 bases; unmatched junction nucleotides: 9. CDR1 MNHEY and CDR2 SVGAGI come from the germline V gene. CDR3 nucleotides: TGTGCCAGCCGCTCTCAGGGGGCGGGCTACGAGCAGTACTTC. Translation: CASRSQGAGYEQYF.

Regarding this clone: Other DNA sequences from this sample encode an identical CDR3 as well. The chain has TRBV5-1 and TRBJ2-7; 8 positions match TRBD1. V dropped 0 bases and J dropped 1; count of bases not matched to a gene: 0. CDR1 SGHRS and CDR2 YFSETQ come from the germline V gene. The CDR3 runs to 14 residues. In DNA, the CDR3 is TGCGCCAGCAGCTTGGGACAGGGGTCCTACGAGCAGTACTTC. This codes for CASSLGQGSYEQYF.

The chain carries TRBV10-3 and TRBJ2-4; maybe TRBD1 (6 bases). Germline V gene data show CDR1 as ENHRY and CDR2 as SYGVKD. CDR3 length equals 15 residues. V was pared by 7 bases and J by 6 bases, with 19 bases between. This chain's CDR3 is CAIIPRNLRGNIQYF. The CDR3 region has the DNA TGTGCCATCATTCCACGAAACCTCAGGGGAAACATTCAGTACTTC.

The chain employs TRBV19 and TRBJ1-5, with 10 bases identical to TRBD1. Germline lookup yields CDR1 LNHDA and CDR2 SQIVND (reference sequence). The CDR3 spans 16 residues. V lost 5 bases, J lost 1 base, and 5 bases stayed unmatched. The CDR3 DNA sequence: TGTGCCAGTAGTGACAGGGGGCGGTGGAGCAATCAGCCCCAGCATTTT. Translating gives CASSDRGRWSNQPQHF.

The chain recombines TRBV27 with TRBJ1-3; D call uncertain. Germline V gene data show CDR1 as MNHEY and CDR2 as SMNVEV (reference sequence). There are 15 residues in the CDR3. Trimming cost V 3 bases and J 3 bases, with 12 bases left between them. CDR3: CASSFRGGLGNTIYF. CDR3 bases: TGTGCCAGCAGTTTCCGCGGAGGCCTTGGAAACACCATATATTTT.

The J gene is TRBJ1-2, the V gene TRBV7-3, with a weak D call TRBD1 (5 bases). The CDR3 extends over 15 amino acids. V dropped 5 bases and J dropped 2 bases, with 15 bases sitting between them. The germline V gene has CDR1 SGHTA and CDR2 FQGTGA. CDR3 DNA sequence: TGTGCCAGCAGCCCGAACGGGGGGGGAAACTATGGCTACACCTTC. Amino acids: CASSPNGGGNYGYTF.